This TCR beta chain was sequenced during a study of cytotoxic CD8 clonotypes in ibrutinib-treated CLL. Study background: Overall, some 24 responses were partial and 2 complete; following median approximately 73 months, roughly 14 patients stayed remitted and around twelve progressed.

Study results and caveats: In comparison with age-matched healthy donors, baseline clonality was higher and tracked circulating CD8+ T-cell counts. Clonality increased with ibrutinib response but returned toward baseline at progression.

Libraries were prepared by immunoSEQ multiplex PCR; TCRdb keeps only in-frame clonotypes and omits some of them. The sample lists 150,000 or so clones, around 84% occurring once. Of note for this clone: As yet, its antigen is unknown.

This TCR was recovered from a human donor with chronic lymphocytic leukemia. The specimen comprised PBMCs, sampled after 12 months of ibrutinib treatment.

The CDR3 is CASTRGVGYGYTF. Here the CDR3 DNA reads TGTGCCAGCACTCGAGGGGTGGGCTATGGCTACACCTTC. This chain connects TRBV6-1 to TRBJ1-2; D is perhaps TRBD1 (5 bases). Per the germline V gene, CDR1 is MNHNS and CDR2 is SASEGT. The CDR3 covers 13 residues. The germline V and J ends were trimmed by 7 bases and 4 bases, with 13 bases remaining between them.